These T cell receptor beta chains were read from a single sample in a study of cytomegalovirus exposure and HLA in healthy donors. Clones were read by immunoSEQ multiplex PCR, and TCRdb kept only the in-frame ones, dropping some. Among some 200,000 clones listed, roughly 80% were seen once. The specimen sequenced was PBMCs. The receptors were sampled from a middle-aged man in good health and CMV-seropositive. CDR3s include the opening cysteine and the closing phenylalanine or tryptophan. The order of the fields is D gene, V gene, clone size, J gene, CDR3 protein, CDR3 DNA. The D gene is left open where the match is weak. Where a row states a size, it is once, few, many or the class of an expanded clone; other rows omit it.

D: NA; V: TRBV6-6; size: NA; J: TRBJ2-7; CDR3: CASQAGPAYEQYF; DNA: TGTGCCAGCCAGGCGGGCCCCGCCTACGAGCAGTACTTC
D: NA; V: TRBV12-5; size: NA; J: TRBJ2-7; CDR3: CASGLVEGGNEQYF; DNA: TGCGCTAGTGGTTTGGTAGAAGGGGGTAACGAGCAGTACTTC
D: TRBD2; V: TRBV30; size: NA; J: TRBJ2-3; CDR3: CAWSIGLAGGPSTDTQYF; DNA: TGTGCCTGGAGTATAGGACTAGCGGGGGGGCCGAGTACAGATACGCAGTATTTT
D: TRBD2; V: TRBV10-2; size: once; J: TRBJ2-1; CDR3: CASSALSGGHNEQFF; DNA: TGCGCCAGCAGTGCTCTAAGCGGGGGCCACAATGAGCAGTTCTTC
D: TRBD1; V: TRBV4-1; size: NA; J: TRBJ1-2; CDR3: CASSQLIQGRYGYTF; DNA: TGCGCCAGCAGCCAATTAATACAGGGGCGGTATGGCTACACCTTC
D: TRBD2; V: TRBV28; size: NA; J: TRBJ2-3; CDR3: CASSLYGLAVDTQYF; DNA: TGTGCCAGCAGTTTGTATGGACTAGCAGTTGATACGCAGTATTTT
D: TRBD1; V: TRBV28; size: NA; J: TRBJ1-1; CDR3: CASSLIQGAMNTEAFF; DNA: TGTGCCAGCAGTTTAATACAGGGGGCGATGAACACTGAAGCTTTCTTT
D: NA; V: TRBV11-3; size: NA; J: TRBJ2-3; CDR3: CASSLRSSGDTQYF; DNA: TGTGCCAGCAGCTTACGTTCTTCGGGGGATACGCAGTATTTT
D: NA; V: TRBV5-4; size: NA; J: TRBJ1-6; CDR3: CASSLVGQNNSPLHF; DNA: TGTGCCAGCAGCTTGGTAGGACAAAACAATTCACCCCTCCACTTT
D: NA; V: TRBV28; size: NA; J: TRBJ2-2; CDR3: CASSLGLINTGELFF; DNA: TGTGCCAGCAGTTTAGGACTGATCAACACCGGGGAGCTGTTTTTT
D: NA; V: TRBV9; size: few; J: TRBJ2-7; CDR3: CASSVGTGAFEQYF; DNA: TGTGCCAGCAGCGTGGGGACGGGAGCTTTCGAGCAGTACTTC
D: TRBD1; V: TRBV27; size: once; J: TRBJ2-5; CDR3: CASSSLQGLETQYF; DNA: TGTGCCAGCAGTTCACTACAGGGGTTGGAGACCCAGTACTTC
D: NA; V: TRBV7-2; size: NA; J: TRBJ1-1; CDR3: CASSLLRNTEAFF; DNA: TGTGCCAGCAGCTTACTTCGGAACACTGAAGCTTTCTTT
D: NA; V: TRBV5-6; size: NA; J: TRBJ2-7; CDR3: CASSLGGPSWEQYF; DNA: TGTGCCAGCAGCTTGGGGGGGCCCTCATGGGAGCAGTACTTC
D: NA; V: TRBV5-6; size: NA; J: TRBJ2-3; CDR3: CASSLEVLPADTQYF; DNA: TGTGCCAGCAGCTTGGAAGTTTTACCAGCAGATACGCAGTATTTT